One and the same sample provided the 5 T cell receptor beta chains below, sequenced in a study of T-cell reconstitution after alpha-beta-depleted transplantation in children. Unique molecular identifiers featured in how the TCRbeta library was prepared. TCRdb analysed the PCR reads with MiXCR anew, one entry per CDR3 protein. The sample lists under 750,000 distinct CDR3 sequences, under 30% occurring once. Sequencing used PBMCs, mostly from graft donor cells, obtained 360 days after TCRalphabeta/CD19-depleted stem cell transplant. The receptors originated from a boy under two years old who had a stem cell transplant for acute myeloid leukemia, so the T cells may come from the graft donor.

This rearrangement joins TRBV27 to TRBJ1-1; D is uncertain. CDR1 and CDR2 (germline): MNHEY, SMNVEV (reference sequence). V was pared by 6 bases and J by 0 bases, with 11 bases between. This CDR3 is built from 14 residues. Here the CDR3 reads CASRDLALNTEAFF. The CDR3 nucleotides are TGTGCCAGCAGGGACCTGGCCTTGAACACTGAAGCTTTCTTT.

This clonotype appeared many times. This chain connects TRBV20-1 to TRBJ1-3; D is ambiguous. Trimming took 5 bases from V and 0 from J, leaving 14 bases between them. The germline V gene encodes CDR1 DFQATT and CDR2 SNEGSKA (reference sequence). CDR3 length equals 15 residues. CDR3 DNA sequence: TGCAGTGCTCGTCGGGATCCCCACTCTGGAAACACCATATATTTT. It yields the protein CSARRDPHSGNTIYF.

J is TRBJ2-1 and V is TRBV6-1, with 14 positions matching TRBD2. The germline V gene has CDR1 MNHNS and CDR2 SASEGT. CDR3 length: 19 amino acids. V shed 4 bases and J 0 bases; nucleotides not matched to a gene: 8. The CDR3 spells CASSVTGTSGGGSYNEQFF. The CDR3 bases are TGTGCCAGCAGTGTAACCGGGACTAGCGGGGGAGGCTCCTACAATGAGCAGTTCTTC.

This clonotype was detected ten times or more. This chain links TRBV25-1 with TRBJ2-7; D gene ambiguous. The CDR3 has 15 residues. Deletions cut 0 bases from V and 5 bases from J, with 14 bases between. Germline loops: CDR1 MGHDK, CDR2 SYGVNS. The CDR3 reads CASSEYPDLGNEQYF. Here the CDR3 DNA reads TGTGCCAGCAGTGAATATCCGGACCTAGGGAACGAGCAGTACTTC.

This clonotype was seen ten or more times. The rearrangement uses TRBV20-1 and TRBJ2-3; 12 bases align to TRBD2. CDR1 DFQATT and CDR2 SNEGSKA come from the germline V gene (reference sequence). This CDR3 comprises 15 residues. Losses at the gene ends were 1 base for V and 1 base for J; bases not matched to a gene: 0. The CDR3 region is CSARGLAGGTDTQYF. The CDR3 DNA follows: TGCAGTGCTAGAGGACTAGCGGGGGGCACAGATACGCAGTATTTT.